What follows are 21 T cell receptor beta chains derived from one specimen sequenced in a study of shared clonotypes between healthy human individuals. Assay used: immunoSEQ multiplex PCR; TCRdb lists only in-frame clones, some missing. The sample comprises more than 2 million clones, 90% to 95% of which are singletons, and more than 0.1% rests with the top ten. Sequenced input: naive CD4+ T cells sorted from blood. This sample's subset: CD45RA+ positively selected. These receptors were obtained from a young man in good health.

The genes are TRBV6-1 and TRBJ1-1; possible D gene TRBD1, 6 bases. V shed 6 bases and J shed 0 bases, with 14 bases lying between them. The germline V gene encodes CDR1 MNHNS and CDR2 SASEGT. The CDR3 extends over 15 amino acids. The CDR3 protein is CASSSTGTLNTEAFF. Here the CDR3 DNA reads TGTGCCAGCAGCAGCACAGGGACCCTGAACACTGAAGCTTTCTTT.

The chain uses TRBV25-1 and TRBJ2-2; 9 bases fit TRBD1. The J segment lost 6 bases and the V segment lost 2 bases, leaving 7 bases of the junction unmatched. The length of the CDR3 is 16 residues. In germline, CDR1 is MGHDK, CDR2 SYGVNS. The CDR3 DNA sequence: TGTGCCAGCAGTGAACCTCGACAGGGGGACGCCGGGGAGCTGTTTTTT. Its translation is CASSEPRQGDAGELFF. The whole variable domain, remainder taken from reference TRBV25-1 and TRBJ2-2, is EADIYQTPRYLVIGTGKKITLECSQTMGHDKMYWYQQDPGMELHLIHYSYGVNSTEKGDLSSESTVSRIRTEHFPLTLESARPSHTSQYLCASSEPRQGDAGELFFGEGSRLTVL.

This clone was found many times. The genes are TRBV30 and TRBJ2-7, with D maybe TRBD2 (5 bases). Germline values: CDR1 GTSNPN, CDR2 SVGIG (reference sequence). With 3 bases removed from V and 3 bases from J, the gap between germline ends came to 9 bases. CDR3 length equals 12 residues. DNA of the CDR3: TGTGCCTGGAGCGCTAGCCACTACGAGCAGTACTTC. Its protein is CAWSASHYEQYF.

The chain combines TRBV5-4 with TRBJ1-2; 8 bases are a match to TRBD1. The CDR3 runs to 16 residues. CDR1 is SGHNT and CDR2 is YYREEE in the germline V gene (reference sequence). The junction had 13 bases not matched to a gene; V was cut back by 5 bases and J by 4 bases. The CDR3 DNA reads as TGTGCCAGCAGGGACCAGGGGCAGGGGGCTTCCTATGGCTACACCTTC. The encoded protein is CASRDQGQGASYGYTF. The full variable domain, completed using reference TRBV5-4 and TRBJ1-2, is ETGVTQSPTHLIKTRGQQVTLRCSSQSGHNTVSWYQQALGQGPQFIFQYYREEENGRGNFPPRFSGLQFPNYSSELNVNALELDDSALYLCASRDQGQGASYGYTFGSGTRLTVV.

J is TRBJ2-7 and V is TRBV7-6; D may be TRBD2 (5 bases). Trimming shortened V by 5 bases and J by 0 bases, and 17 bases separated the two germline ends. CDR1 is SGHVS, CDR2 FNYEAQ, per germline. This CDR3 is 16 amino acids long. CDR3 loop: CASSPRGPISSYEQYF. As DNA, the CDR3 is TGTGCCAGCAGCCCCCGAGGGCCAATAAGCTCCTACGAGCAGTACTTC.

The chain employs TRBV4-1 and TRBJ1-5, with a weak D call TRBD1 (5 bases). This CDR3 region has 17 residues. With 4 bases removed from V and 5 bases from J, the gap between germline ends came to 21 bases. Looked up from germline, CDR1 is MGHRA and CDR2 is YSYEKL. The CDR3 DNA reads as TGCGCCAGCAGCCGAACCCTACCAGGGTTTGCGGATCAGCCCCAGCATTTT. Translating gives CASSRTLPGFADQPQHF.

V is TRBV5-1 and J is TRBJ1-4, with D unclear. CDR1 and CDR2 (germline): SGHRS, YFSETQ. Trimming pared 0 bases from V and 7 bases from J, leaving 13 bases between. The CDR3 extends over 15 amino acids. Here the CDR3 DNA reads TGCGCCAGCAGCTTGGTTCCGGGCTCCAGTGAAAAACTGTTTTTT. This gives the protein CASSLVPGSSEKLFF.

As regards this clone: The same CDR3 also results from other DNA sequences found in this sample. The chain employs TRBV30 and TRBJ1-5; D is uncertain. The germline V gene encodes CDR1 GTSNPN and CDR2 SVGIG (reference sequence). Trimming shortened V by 0 bases and J by 2 bases, and 8 bases separated the two germline ends. This CDR3 has 14 amino acids. The CDR3 DNA sequence: TGTGCCTGGAGTGTCGCCGGGGGCAATCAGCCCCAGCATTTT. Its protein is CAWSVAGGNQPQHF.

As regards this clone: The sample contains more than one DNA sequence encoding this CDR3. The genes are TRBV6-5 and TRBJ1-1; possibly TRBD1 for D (5 bases). From germline, CDR1 is MNHEY and CDR2 SVGAGI. V was clipped by 2 bases and J by 1 base, with 8 bases between them. The CDR3 has 14 amino acids. CDR3 sequence reads: CASSYGAGNTEAFF. The CDR3 DNA is TGTGCCAGCAGTTACGGGGCAGGGAACACTGAAGCTTTCTTT.

The rearrangement uses TRBV2 and TRBJ2-6, with D possibly being TRBD2 (5 bases). Trimming cost V 6 bases and J 0 bases, with 6 bases left between them. The CDR3 is made up of 14 amino acids. Per germline, CDR1 SNHLY and CDR2 FYNNEI. The CDR3, as DNA: TGTGCCAGCAGGAGGGACTCTGGGGCCAACGTCCTGACTTTC. It codes for CASRRDSGANVLTF. Variable domain in full (rest from reference TRBV2 and TRBJ2-6): EPEVTQTPSHQVTQMGQEVILRCVPISNHLYFYWYRQILGQKVEFLVSFYNNEISEKSEIFDDQFSVERPDGSNFTLKIRSTKLEDSAMYFCASRRDSGANVLTFGAGSRLTVL.

The gene calls are TRBV7-9 and TRBJ2-7; 10 bases fit TRBD1. CDR1 is SEHNR and CDR2 is FQNEAQ in the germline V gene (reference sequence). V gave up 2 bases and J gave up 6 bases; unmatched junction bases: 7. This CDR3 comprises 15 residues. Written as DNA, the CDR3 is TGTGCCAGCAGCTTAAAGCGCGGACAGGGGGGCGAGCAGTACTTC. Protein: CASSLKRGQGGEQYF.

About this clone: Other nucleotide sequences in the sample specify the same CDR3. This chain uses TRBV7-2 with TRBJ1-2; TRBD1 matches at 7 bases. CDR1 is SGHTA, CDR2 FQGNSA, per germline. V trimming: 3 bases; J trimming: 0 bases; junction bases outside the gene matches: 4. This CDR3 comprises 15 residues. The CDR3 nucleotides are TGTGCCAGCAGCTTGGTAGGGGGCGCTAACTATGGCTACACCTTC. Amino acids: CASSLVGGANYGYTF.

In regard to this clone: The junction differs from germline at one of its ends, possibly a read error. V usage is TRBV7-7 and J usage is TRBJ2-5, with 12 bases that match TRBD2. This CDR3 contains 15 residues. The germline V gene encodes CDR1 SSHAT and CDR2 FNYEAQ (reference sequence). CDR3 region: CASSLLAGGQETQYF. The CDR3 nucleotides are TGTGCTAGCAGCTTACTAGCGGGGGGCCAAGAGACCCAGTACTTC.

V is TRBV18 and J is TRBJ2-1; 12 bases are a match to TRBD2. Losses at the gene ends were 3 bases for V and 9 bases for J; bases not matched to a gene: 9. The CDR3 extends over 16 amino acids. CDR1 is KGHSH and CDR2 is LQKENI in the germline V gene. CDR3 loop: CASSPETSGSLGEQFF. The CDR3 region has the DNA TGTGCCAGCTCACCCGAGACTAGCGGGAGTTTGGGTGAGCAGTTCTTC.

Concerning this clone: The same CDR3 is also encoded by other DNA sequences in this sample. This rearrangement joins TRBV5-4 to TRBJ1-6; no clear D. V was trimmed by 5 bases and J by 7 bases, leaving 13 bases between them. This CDR3 is built from 14 residues. Germline CDR1 and CDR2: SGHNT and YYREEE (reference sequence). The CDR3: CASSLDNLNSPLHF. In DNA, the CDR3 is TGTGCCAGCAGTTTAGATAACTTAAATTCACCCCTCCACTTT.

This clone was counted a single time. The chain links TRBV6-1 to TRBJ2-1, with no clear D. The CDR3 consists of 13 residues. Trimming cost V 4 bases and J 5 bases, with 9 bases left between them. Looked up from germline, CDR1 is MNHNS and CDR2 is SASEGT. The CDR3 nucleotides are TGTGCCAGCAGTGTCCCCGCTAACAATGAGCAGTTCTTC. It is translated as CASSVPANNEQFF.

In regard to this clone: In the same sample, other DNA sequences code for this CDR3. J is TRBJ1-3 and V is TRBV30; D ambiguous. V was shortened by 4 bases and J by 0 bases, with 10 bases between the two germline ends. This CDR3 has 14 amino acids. CDR1 is GTSNPN, CDR2 SVGIG, per germline (reference sequence). CDR3 residues: CAWNLGNSGNTIYF. The CDR3 bases are TGTGCCTGGAACCTGGGGAACTCTGGAAACACCATATATTTT.

The rearrangement links TRBV28 to TRBJ2-2; the D gene could be TRBD1 or TRBD2 (6 bases each). Germline CDR1 reads MDHEN; CDR2 reads SYDVKM. With 2 bases removed from V and 4 bases from J, the gap between germline ends came to 14 bases. There are 16 residues in the CDR3. The chain's CDR3 is CASSLGTGGLTGELFF. The CDR3, as DNA: TGTGCCAGCAGTTTAGGGACCGGGGGCCTCACCGGGGAGCTGTTTTTT.

The chain is built from TRBV7-3 and TRBJ2-5, with TRBD2 as a possible D gene (5 bases). The germline gives CDR1 SGHTA, CDR2 FQGTGA. V was trimmed by 5 bases and J by 2 bases, leaving 12 bases between them. The CDR3 spans 14 residues. The CDR3 coding sequence is TGTGCCAGCAGCCCAGCGAGCGGACAAGAGACCCAGTACTTC. It codes for CASSPASGQETQYF. The full variable domain, in which reference TRBV7-3 and TRBJ2-5 provide the parts outside the CDR3, is GAGVSQTPSNKVTEKGKYVELRCDPISGHTALYWYRQSLGQGPEFLIYFQGTGAADDSGLPNDRFFAVRPEGSVSTLKIQRTERGDSAVYLCASSPASGQETQYFGPGTRLLVL.

The chain is built from TRBV19 and TRBJ1-6; TRBD1 matches 9 bases. The germline V gene encodes CDR1 LNHDA and CDR2 SQIVND (reference sequence). J gave up 6 bases and V 7 bases, and 7 bases lay outside the gene matches. The CDR3 totals 15 residues. The CDR3 region has the DNA TGTGCCAGTACCTCCGGGACAGGGTTTAATTCACCCCTCCACTTT. It translates to CASTSGTGFNSPLHF.

This CDR3 is CASSSSGTPLSNEQFF. In DNA, the CDR3 is TGCGCCAGCAGCTCTTCCGGGACCCCTTTGAGCAATGAGCAGTTCTTC. The V gene is TRBV5-1, the J gene TRBJ2-1; D is tentatively TRBD1 or TRBD2 (5 bases each). The CDR3 runs 16 residues. Germline loops: CDR1 SGHRS, CDR2 YFSETQ. V gave up 3 bases and J gave up 6 bases, with 19 bases separating them.